The rows below give T cell receptor beta chains drawn from one sample of a study of vaccination and CD4 T cells after COVID-19. No antigen has been assigned to these receptors. Using its own MiXCR run on the PCR reads, TCRdb lists one record per CDR3 protein. The data hold fewer than 20,000 distinct CDR3 sequences, with around 59% observed a single time. The sequenced sample consisted of CD4+ T cells from blood, cultured in vitro. The source is a human donor who had recovered from COVID-19. CDR3s include the opening cysteine and the closing phenylalanine or tryptophan. The order of the fields is CDR3 protein, CDR3 DNA, J gene, clone size, V gene, D gene. The D gene is left open where the match is weak. Some rows have no size entry. The others give once, few or many, or a class for an expanded clone.

CAWIRDALNTEAFF | TGTGCCTGGATAAGGGACGCCCTGAACACTGAAGCTTTCTTT | TRBJ1-1 | once | TRBV30 | -
CATRGQGPEAFF | TGTGCCACAAGGGGACAGGGGCCTGAAGCTTTCTTT | TRBJ1-1 | once | TRBV24-1 | TRBD1
CSAQDRSWETQYF | TGCAGTGCCCAGGACAGGTCATGGGAGACCCAGTACTTC | TRBJ2-5 | - | TRBV20-1 | TRBD1
CASSLSREAYNEQFF | TGTGCCAGCAGTTTATCGCGGGAAGCCTACAATGAGCAGTTCTTC | TRBJ2-1 | - | TRBV27 | -
CASSNTGERYEQYF | TGTGCCAGCAGTAATACAGGGGAGCGCTACGAGCAGTACTTC | TRBJ2-7 | once | TRBV12-3/TRBV12-4 | TRBD1
CASSVDGSANSPLHF | TGTGCCAGCAGCGTAGATGGCAGCGCAAATTCACCCCTCCACTTT | TRBJ1-6 | - | TRBV9 | -
CASSSGTGGGETQYF | TGTGCCAGCAGCTCCGGGACAGGGGGAGGTGAGACCCAGTACTTC | TRBJ2-5 | once | TRBV12-3/TRBV12-4 | TRBD1
CASSDWRINQPQHF | TGTGCCAGCAGTGATTGGCGGATCAATCAGCCCCAGCATTTT | TRBJ1-5 | - | TRBV6-1 | -
CATRREGIGEQFF | TGTGCCACCCGCCGGGAGGGAATTGGTGAGCAGTTCTTC | TRBJ2-1 | - | TRBV15 | TRBD2
CSASFDRGSVQETQYF | TGCAGTGCTAGCTTCGACAGGGGGTCCGTCCAAGAGACCCAGTACTTC | TRBJ2-5 | - | TRBV20-1 | TRBD1
CASSLGGQGRGGYTF | TGTGCCAGCAGTTTAGGGGGCCAGGGGCGGGGCGGCTACACCTTC | TRBJ1-2 | - | TRBV28 | -
CASSMPGLNTEAFF | TGTGCCAGTAGTATGCCGGGGCTGAACACTGAAGCTTTCTTT | TRBJ1-1 | - | TRBV19 | -
CASSELGQGVYNSPLHF | TGTGCCAGCAGCGAACTGGGACAGGGGGTCTATAATTCACCCCTCCACTTT | TRBJ1-6 | - | TRBV7-2 | TRBD1
CASSPRDPLEAQYF | TGTGCCAGCAGTCCCAGGGACCCCCTTGAGGCCCAGTACTTC | TRBJ2-5 | - | TRBV6-2/TRBV6-3 | -
CAISPASGRRTDTQYF | TGTGCCATCAGTCCGGCGAGCGGGAGGCGCACAGATACGCAGTATTTT | TRBJ2-3 | few | TRBV10-3 | TRBD2
CSAQKGADQETQYF | TGCAGTGCTCAAAAAGGGGCAGACCAAGAGACCCAGTACTTC | TRBJ2-5 | - | TRBV20-1 | -
CASIPRMGEDTEAFF | TGTGCCAGTATCCCCCGGATGGGCGAGGACACTGAAGCTTTCTTT | TRBJ1-1 | - | TRBV19 | -
CSASDATSGLNEQFF | TGCAGTGCCTCTGATGCCACTAGCGGTCTAAATGAGCAGTTCTTC | TRBJ2-1 | - | TRBV20-1 | TRBD2
CASQGIPSSYEQYF | TGTGCCTCCCAGGGGATCCCTAGCTCCTACGAGCAGTACTTC | TRBJ2-7 | large | TRBV10-3 | -
CASSPLAGVLLKTQYF | TGTGCCAGCTCACCCCTAGCGGGAGTCCTTTTGAAGACCCAGTACTTC | TRBJ2-5 | - | TRBV18 | TRBD2
CASSLGDGNYGYTF | TGCGCCAGCAGCTTGGGGGACGGAAACTATGGCTACACCTTC | TRBJ1-2 | - | TRBV5-1 | -
CATRGLKGDTQYF | TGTGCCACCCGGGGACTCAAGGGGGATACGCAGTATTTT | TRBJ2-3 | - | TRBV6-1 | -
CASSPARRGGGGETQYF | TGTGCCAGCAGCCCCGCGCGGAGGGGAGGGGGGGGAGAGACCCAGTACTTC | TRBJ2-5 | - | TRBV25-1 | -
CASRRDSSTGELFF | TGCGCCAGCAGAAGGGACAGTTCCACCGGGGAGCTGTTTTTT | TRBJ2-2 | - | TRBV10-1 | TRBD1
CASSLVGTGVYEQYF | TGCGCCAGCAGCTTGGTGGGGACAGGGGTCTACGAGCAGTACTTC | TRBJ2-7 | - | TRBV5-1 | TRBD1
CASSLPPLLAGVVNEQFF | TGTGCCAGCAGTTTACCCCCCTTACTAGCGGGAGTAGTAAATGAGCAGTTCTTC | TRBJ2-1 | few | TRBV28 | TRBD2
CATSDWIKDTQYF | TGTGCCACCAGTGATTGGATTAAGGATACGCAGTATTTT | TRBJ2-3 | - | TRBV24-1 | -
CASSLRGDKDYTF | TGTGCCAGCAGCTTAAGGGGGGACAAAGACTACACCTTC | TRBJ1-2 | - | TRBV7-2 | -
CASSSAGNTGELFF | TGTGCCAGCAGTTCAGCGGGGAACACCGGGGAGCTGTTTTTT | TRBJ2-2 | - | TRBV27 | -